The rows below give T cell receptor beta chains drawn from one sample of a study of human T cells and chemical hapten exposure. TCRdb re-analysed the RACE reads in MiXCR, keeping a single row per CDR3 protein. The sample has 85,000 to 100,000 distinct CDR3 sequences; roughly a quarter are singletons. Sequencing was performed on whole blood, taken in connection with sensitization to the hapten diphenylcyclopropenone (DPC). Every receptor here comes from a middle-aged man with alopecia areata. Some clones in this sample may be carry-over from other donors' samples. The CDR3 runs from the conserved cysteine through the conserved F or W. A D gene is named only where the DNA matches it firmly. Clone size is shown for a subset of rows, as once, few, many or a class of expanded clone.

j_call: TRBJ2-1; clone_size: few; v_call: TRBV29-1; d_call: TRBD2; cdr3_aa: CSVRRGTSEYNEQFF; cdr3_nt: TGCAGCGTTCGACGAGGGACTAGCGAATACAATGAGCAGTTCTTC
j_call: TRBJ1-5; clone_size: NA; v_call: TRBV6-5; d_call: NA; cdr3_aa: CASSRFQGPQHF; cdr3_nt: TGTGCCAGCAGTAGATTCCAGGGGCCCCAGCATTTT
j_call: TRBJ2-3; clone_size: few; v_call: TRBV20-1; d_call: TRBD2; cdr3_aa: CSASLAGGGKDTQYF; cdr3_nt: TGCAGTGCTTCCCTAGCGGGAGGCGGTAAGGATACGCAGTATTTT
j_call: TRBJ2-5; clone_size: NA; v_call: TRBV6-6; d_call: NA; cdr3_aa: CASSTGVQETQYF; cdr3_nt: TGTGCCAGCAGTACCGGGGTCCAAGAGACCCAGTACTTC
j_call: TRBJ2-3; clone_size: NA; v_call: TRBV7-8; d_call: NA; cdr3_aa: CASSSSLARYDTQYF; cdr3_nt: TGTGCCAGCAGCTCCTCACTAGCACGGTACGATACGCAGTATTTT
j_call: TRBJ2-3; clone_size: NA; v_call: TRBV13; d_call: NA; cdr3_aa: CASSLRAGRASTDTQYF; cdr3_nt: TGTGCCAGCAGCTTAAGGGCCGGCAGGGCGAGCACAGATACGCAGTATTTT
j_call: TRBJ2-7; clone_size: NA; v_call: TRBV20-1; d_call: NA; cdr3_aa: CSAGRWKEASYEQYF; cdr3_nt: TGCAGTGCGGGGAGGTGGAAGGAGGCTTCCTACGAGCAGTACTTC
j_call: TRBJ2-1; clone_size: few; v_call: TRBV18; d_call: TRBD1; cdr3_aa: CASSPGTGHYNEQFF; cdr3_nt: TGTGCCAGCTCACCCGGGACAGGACACTACAATGAGCAGTTCTTC
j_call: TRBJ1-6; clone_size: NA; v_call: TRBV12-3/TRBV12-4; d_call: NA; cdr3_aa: CASSRQGFTLHF; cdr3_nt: TGTGCCAGCAGTAGGCAGGGGTTTACCCTCCACTTT
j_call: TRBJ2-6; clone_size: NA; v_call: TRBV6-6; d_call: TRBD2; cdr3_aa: CASAHPGLGFSGANVLTF; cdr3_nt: TGTGCCAGCGCCCATCCGGGACTAGGGTTCTCTGGGGCCAACGTCCTGACTTTC
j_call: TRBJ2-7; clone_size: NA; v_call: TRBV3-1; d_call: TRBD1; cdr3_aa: CASSPTGKEQYF; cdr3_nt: TGTGCCAGCAGCCCGACAGGGAAAGAGCAGTACTTC
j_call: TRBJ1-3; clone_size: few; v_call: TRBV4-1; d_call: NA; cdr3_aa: CASSQDGARLSGNTIYF; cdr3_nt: TGCGCCAGCAGCCAAGATGGGGCCCGGCTCTCTGGAAACACCATATATTTT
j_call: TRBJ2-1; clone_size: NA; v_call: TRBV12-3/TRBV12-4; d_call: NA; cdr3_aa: CASSLGTEQFF; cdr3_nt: TGTGCCAGCAGTCTAGGGACAGAGCAGTTCTTC
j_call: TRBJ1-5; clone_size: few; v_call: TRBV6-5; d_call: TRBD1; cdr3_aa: CASSNEQGNQPQHF; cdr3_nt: TGTGCCAGCAGCAACGAACAGGGGAATCAGCCCCAGCATTTT
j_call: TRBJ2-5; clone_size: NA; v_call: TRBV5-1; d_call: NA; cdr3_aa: CASSPGTYEETQYF; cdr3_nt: TGCGCCAGCAGCCCCGGGACTTACGAAGAGACCCAGTACTTC